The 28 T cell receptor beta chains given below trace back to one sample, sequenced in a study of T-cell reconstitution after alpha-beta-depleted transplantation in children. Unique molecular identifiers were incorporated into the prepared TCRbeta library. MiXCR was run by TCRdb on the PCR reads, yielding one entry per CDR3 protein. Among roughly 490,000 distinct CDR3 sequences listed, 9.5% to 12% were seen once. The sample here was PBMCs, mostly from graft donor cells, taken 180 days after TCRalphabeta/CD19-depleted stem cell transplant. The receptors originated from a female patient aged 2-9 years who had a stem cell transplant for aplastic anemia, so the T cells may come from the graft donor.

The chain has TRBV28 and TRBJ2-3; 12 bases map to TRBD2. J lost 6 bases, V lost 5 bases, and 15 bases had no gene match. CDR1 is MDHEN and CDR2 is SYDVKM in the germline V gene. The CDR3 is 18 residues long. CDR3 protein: CASSHSGTSGLKGDTQYF. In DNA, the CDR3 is TGTGCCAGCAGTCACTCCGGGACTAGCGGGCTAAAGGGCGATACGCAGTATTTT.

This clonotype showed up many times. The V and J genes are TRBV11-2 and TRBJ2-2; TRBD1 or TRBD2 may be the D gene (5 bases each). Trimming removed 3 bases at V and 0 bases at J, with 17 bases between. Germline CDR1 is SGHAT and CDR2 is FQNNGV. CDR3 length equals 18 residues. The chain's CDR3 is CASSLGTLGLANTGELFF. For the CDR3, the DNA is TGTGCCAGCAGCTTGGGGACCCTGGGGCTAGCGAACACCGGGGAGCTGTTTTTT.

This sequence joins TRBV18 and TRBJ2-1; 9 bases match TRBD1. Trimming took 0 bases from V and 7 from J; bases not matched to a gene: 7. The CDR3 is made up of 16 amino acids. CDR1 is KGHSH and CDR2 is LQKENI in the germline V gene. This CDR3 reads CASSPPPGQGWNEQFF. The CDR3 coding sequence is TGTGCCAGCTCACCACCTCCGGGACAGGGCTGGAATGAGCAGTTCTTC.

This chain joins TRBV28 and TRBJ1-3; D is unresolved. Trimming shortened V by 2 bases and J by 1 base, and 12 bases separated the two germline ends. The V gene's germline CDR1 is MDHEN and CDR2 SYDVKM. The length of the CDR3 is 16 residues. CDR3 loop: CASSLDGFRSGNTIYF. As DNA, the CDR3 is TGTGCCAGCAGTTTAGACGGTTTTAGGTCTGGAAACACCATATATTTT.

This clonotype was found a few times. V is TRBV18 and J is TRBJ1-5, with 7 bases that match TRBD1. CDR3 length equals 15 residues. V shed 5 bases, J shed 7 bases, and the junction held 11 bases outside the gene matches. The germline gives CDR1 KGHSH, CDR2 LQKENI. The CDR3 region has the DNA TGTGCCAGCTCATCTACTACAGGGGTATGGCAGCCCCAGCATTTT. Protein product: CASSSTTGVWQPQHF.

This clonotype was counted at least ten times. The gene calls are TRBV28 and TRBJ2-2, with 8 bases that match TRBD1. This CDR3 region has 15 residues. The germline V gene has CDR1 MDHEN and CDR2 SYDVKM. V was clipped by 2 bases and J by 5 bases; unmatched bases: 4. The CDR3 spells CASSLQGAGTGELFF. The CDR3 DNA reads TGTGCCAGCAGTTTACAGGGGGCAGGGACCGGGGAGCTGTTTTTT.

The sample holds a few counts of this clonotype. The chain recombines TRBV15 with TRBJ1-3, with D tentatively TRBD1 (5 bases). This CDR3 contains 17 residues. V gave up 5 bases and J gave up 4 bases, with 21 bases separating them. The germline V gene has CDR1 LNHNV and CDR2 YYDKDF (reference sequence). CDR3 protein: CATSLYPRGPKGNTIYF. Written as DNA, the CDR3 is TGTGCCACCAGCTTATACCCTCGGGGCCCGAAGGGAAACACCATATATTTT.

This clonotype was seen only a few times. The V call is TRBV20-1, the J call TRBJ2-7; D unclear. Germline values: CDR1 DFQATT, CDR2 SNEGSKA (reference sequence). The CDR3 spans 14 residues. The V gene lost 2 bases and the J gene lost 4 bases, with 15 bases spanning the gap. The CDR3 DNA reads TGCAGTGCTAGACTAAGGGATCAACCTTACGAGCAGTACTTC. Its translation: CSARLRDQPYEQYF.

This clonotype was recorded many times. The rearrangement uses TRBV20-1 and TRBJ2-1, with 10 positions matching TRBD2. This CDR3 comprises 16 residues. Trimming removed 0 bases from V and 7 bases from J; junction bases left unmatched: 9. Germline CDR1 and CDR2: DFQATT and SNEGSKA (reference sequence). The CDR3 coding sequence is TGCAGTGCTAGAGACTCTCTCGGACTAGCGGATAATGAGCAGTTCTTC. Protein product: CSARDSLGLADNEQFF.

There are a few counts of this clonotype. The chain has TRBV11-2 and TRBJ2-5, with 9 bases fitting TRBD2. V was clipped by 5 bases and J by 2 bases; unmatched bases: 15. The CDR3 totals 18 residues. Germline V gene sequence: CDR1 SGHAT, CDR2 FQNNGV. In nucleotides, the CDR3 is TGTGCCAGCAGCACGAGGACTAGCGTCAGGGGTGGGCAAGAGACCCAGTACTTC. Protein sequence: CASSTRTSVRGGQETQYF.

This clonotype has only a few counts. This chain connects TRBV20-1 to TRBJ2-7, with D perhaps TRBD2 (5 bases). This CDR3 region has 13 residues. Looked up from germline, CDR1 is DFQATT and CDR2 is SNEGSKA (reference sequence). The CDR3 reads CSASWRAHYEQYF. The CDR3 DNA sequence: TGCAGCGCGAGCTGGCGGGCTCACTACGAGCAGTACTTC.

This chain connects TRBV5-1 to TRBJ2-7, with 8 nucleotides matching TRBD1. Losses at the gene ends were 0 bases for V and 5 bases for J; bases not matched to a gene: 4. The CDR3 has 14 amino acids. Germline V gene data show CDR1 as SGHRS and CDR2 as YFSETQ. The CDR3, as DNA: TGCGCCAGCAGCTTGGCGGACAGGGCCAACGAGCAGTACTTC. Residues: CASSLADRANEQYF.

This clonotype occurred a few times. The CDR3 is CASSKGTGGPKNIQYF. For the CDR3, the DNA is TGTGCCAGCAGCAAGGGGACAGGGGGCCCAAAAAACATTCAGTACTTC. The J gene is TRBJ2-4, the V gene TRBV12-3 or TRBV12-4, with TRBD1 matching 12 bases. V lost 6 bases to trimming and J lost 4 bases; unmatched junction nucleotides: 7. This CDR3 comprises 16 residues.

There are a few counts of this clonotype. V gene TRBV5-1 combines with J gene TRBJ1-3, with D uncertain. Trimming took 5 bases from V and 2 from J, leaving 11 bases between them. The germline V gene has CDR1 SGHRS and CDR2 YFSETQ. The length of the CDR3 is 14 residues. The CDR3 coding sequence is TGCGCCAGCAGTGGCGGTTCAACTGGAAACACCATATATTTT. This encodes CASSGGSTGNTIYF.

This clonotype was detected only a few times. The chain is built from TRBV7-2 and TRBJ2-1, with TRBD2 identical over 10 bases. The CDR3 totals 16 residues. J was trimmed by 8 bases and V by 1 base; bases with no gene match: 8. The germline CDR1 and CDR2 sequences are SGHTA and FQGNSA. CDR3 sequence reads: CASSLVTSGTAHEQFF. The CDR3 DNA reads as TGTGCCAGCAGCTTAGTAACTAGCGGGACTGCCCATGAGCAGTTCTTC.

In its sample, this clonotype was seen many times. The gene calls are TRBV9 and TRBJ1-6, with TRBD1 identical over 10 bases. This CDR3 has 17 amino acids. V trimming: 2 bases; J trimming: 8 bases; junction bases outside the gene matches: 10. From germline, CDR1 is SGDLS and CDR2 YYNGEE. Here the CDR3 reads CASSVGGQGIVYSPLHF. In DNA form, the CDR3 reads TGTGCCAGCAGCGTCGGGGGACAGGGGATTGTGTATTCACCCCTCCACTTT.

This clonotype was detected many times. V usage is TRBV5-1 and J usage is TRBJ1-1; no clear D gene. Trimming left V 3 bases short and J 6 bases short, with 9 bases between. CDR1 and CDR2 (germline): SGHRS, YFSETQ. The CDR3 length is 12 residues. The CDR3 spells CASSSGDSEAFF. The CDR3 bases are TGCGCCAGCAGCTCCGGGGATTCTGAAGCTTTCTTT. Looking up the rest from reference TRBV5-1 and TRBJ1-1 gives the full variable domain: KAGVTQTPRYLIKTRGQQVTLSCSPISGHRSVSWYQQTPGQGLQFLFEYFSETQRNKGNFPGRFSGRQFSNSRSEMNVSTLELGDSALYLCASSSGDSEAFFGQGTRLTVV.

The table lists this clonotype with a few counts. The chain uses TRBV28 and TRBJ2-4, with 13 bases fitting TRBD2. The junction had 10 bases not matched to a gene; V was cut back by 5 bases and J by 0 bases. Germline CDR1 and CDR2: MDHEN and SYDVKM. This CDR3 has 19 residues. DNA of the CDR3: TGTGCCAGCAGTCACGGGACTAGCGGGATCCGATTAGCCAAAAACATTCAGTACTTC. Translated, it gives CASSHGTSGIRLAKNIQYF. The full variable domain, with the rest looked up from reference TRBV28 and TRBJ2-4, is DVKVTQSSRYLVKRTGEKVFLECVQDMDHENMFWYRQDPGLGLRLIYFSYDVKMKEKGDIPEGYSVSREKKERFSLILESASTNQTSMYLCASSHGTSGIRLAKNIQYFGAGTRLSVL.

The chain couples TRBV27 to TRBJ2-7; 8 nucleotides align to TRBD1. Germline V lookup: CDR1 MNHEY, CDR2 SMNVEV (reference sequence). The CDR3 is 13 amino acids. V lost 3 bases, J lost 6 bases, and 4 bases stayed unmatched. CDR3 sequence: CASSFKQGGEQYV. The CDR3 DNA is TGTGCCAGCAGTTTTAAACAGGGGGGCGAGCAGTACGTC.

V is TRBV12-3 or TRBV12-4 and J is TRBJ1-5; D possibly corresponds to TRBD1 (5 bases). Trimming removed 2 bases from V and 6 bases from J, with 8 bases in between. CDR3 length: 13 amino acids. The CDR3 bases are TGTGCCAGCAGTTTAATCGGGGCTCAGCCCCAGCATTTT. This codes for CASSLIGAQPQHF.

The CDR3 loop is CASSPSPAGGSYEQYF. The CDR3 DNA sequence: TGCGCCAGCAGCCCCTCACCAGCGGGAGGCTCCTACGAGCAGTACTTC. This sequence joins TRBV5-1 and TRBJ2-7; 9 bases fit TRBD2. Germline V gene data show CDR1 as SGHRS and CDR2 as YFSETQ. The V gene end was trimmed by 4 bases and the J gene end by 0 bases; junction bases not matched to a gene: 8. CDR3 length equals 16 residues.

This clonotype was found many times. The CDR3 reads CASSQDTRGVTGELFF. Written as DNA, the CDR3 is TGCGCCAGCAGCCAAGATACCAGGGGGGTCACCGGGGAGCTGTTTTTT. The chain uses TRBV4-3 and TRBJ2-2; a weak D match, TRBD1 (7 bases). Per the germline V gene, CDR1 is LGHNA and CDR2 is YSLEER. CDR3 length: 16 amino acids. The V end lost 0 bases, the J end lost 4 bases, and 12 bases lay between the germline ends.

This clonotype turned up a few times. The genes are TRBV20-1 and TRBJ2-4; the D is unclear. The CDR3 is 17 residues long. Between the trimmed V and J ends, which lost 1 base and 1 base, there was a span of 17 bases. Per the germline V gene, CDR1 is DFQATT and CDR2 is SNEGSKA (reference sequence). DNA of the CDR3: TGCAGTGCTAGAGTTAGTCCTCGAATTCTGGCCAAAAACATTCAGTACTTC. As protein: CSARVSPRILAKNIQYF.

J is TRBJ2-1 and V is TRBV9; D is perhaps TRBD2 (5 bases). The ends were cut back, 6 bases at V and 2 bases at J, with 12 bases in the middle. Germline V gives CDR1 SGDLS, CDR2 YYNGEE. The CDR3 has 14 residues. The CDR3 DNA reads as TGTGCCAGCACTCCGGCGGGTACCTACAATGAGCAGTTCTTC. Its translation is CASTPAGTYNEQFF.

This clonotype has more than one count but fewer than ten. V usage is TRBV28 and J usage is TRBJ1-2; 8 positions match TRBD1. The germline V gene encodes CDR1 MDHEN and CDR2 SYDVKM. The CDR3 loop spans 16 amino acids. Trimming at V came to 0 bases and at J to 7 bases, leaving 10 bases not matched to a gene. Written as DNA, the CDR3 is TGTGCCAGCAGTTTATGGTCCAGGGGGCCGCAGTTTGGCTACACCTTC. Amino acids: CASSLWSRGPQFGYTF.

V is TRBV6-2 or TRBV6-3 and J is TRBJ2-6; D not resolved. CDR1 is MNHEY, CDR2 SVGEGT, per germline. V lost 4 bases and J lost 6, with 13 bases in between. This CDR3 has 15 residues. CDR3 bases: TGTGCCAGCAGTTTCCGGGCCGCCCTGGCCAACGTCCTGACTTTC. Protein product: CASSFRAALANVLTF.

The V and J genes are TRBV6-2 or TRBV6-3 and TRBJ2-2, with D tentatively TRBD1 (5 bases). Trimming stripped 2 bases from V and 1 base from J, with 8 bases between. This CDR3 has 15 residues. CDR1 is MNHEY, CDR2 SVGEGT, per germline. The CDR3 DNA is TGTGCCAGCAGTTACCAGGGTTGGAACACCGGGGAGCTGTTTTTT. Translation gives CASSYQGWNTGELFF.

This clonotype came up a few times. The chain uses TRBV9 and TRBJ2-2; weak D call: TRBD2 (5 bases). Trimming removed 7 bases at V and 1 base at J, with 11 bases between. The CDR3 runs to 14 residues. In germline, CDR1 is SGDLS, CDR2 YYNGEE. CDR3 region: CASRWTVNTGELFF. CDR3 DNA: TGTGCCAGCCGCTGGACTGTGAACACCGGGGAGCTGTTTTTT.